The T cell receptor (beta chain) under discussion was sequenced for a study of T cell responses to AZD1222 COVID-19 vaccine. General study results and limits: Spike-spanning, vaccine-associated CD4 TCRs were dominant at 160-218 and 743-854. Nearly half of the spike-specific TCRs reportedly recognize variant regions that carry no mutations. Possibly, clonal diversity was underestimated; donors were largely white British and included more females.

In this sample, this clone turned up once. The target antigen is unknown. Some clones are missing from TCRdb's copy, which holds only in-frame ones; the method was immunoSEQ multiplex PCR. The data contain 100,000 to 150,000 clones, approximately 88% of them seen just once; the ten biggest clones take up about 27%. The sequencing here drew on peripheral blood, taken on day 0 of AZD1222 vaccination. The TCR sequence derives from an adult in good health.

Here the CDR3 DNA reads TGTGCCAGCAGCTCCTCGTGGGGGGCCTATTTGACTGAAGCTTTCTTT. Its translation: CASSSSWGAYLTEAFF. The rearrangement uses TRBV11-2 and TRBJ1-1; tentative D call: TRBD1 (6 bases). The CDR3 consists of 16 residues. The V gene lost 4 bases and the J gene lost 5 bases, with 20 bases spanning the gap. Germline CDR1 reads SGHAT; CDR2 reads FQNNGV. Complete variable domain (other parts from reference TRBV11-2 and TRBJ1-1): EAGVAQSPRYKIIEKRQSVAFWCNPISGHATLYWYQQILGQGPKLLIQFQNNGVVDDSQLPKDRFSAERLKGVDSTLKIQPAKLEDSAVYLCASSSSWGAYLTEAFFGQGTRLTVV.